The entry that follows covers one T cell receptor (beta chain) sequence. Its antigen is not known. TCRdb's copy holds only in-frame clones and misses some; the assay was immunoSEQ multiplex PCR. The table has 300,000 to 400,000 clones, roughly 92% seen once. Time point: blood from clinic visit 5 months post-surgery; TSC patient then seizure free. Surgery cases with the highest brain T cell transcript signatures were chosen for sequencing. These data come from a study of brain T cells in children with intractable seizures. Trimming removed 10 bases from V and 4 bases from J; junction bases left unmatched: 7. Per the germline V gene, CDR1 is ENHRY and CDR2 is SYGVKD. The CDR3 extends over 13 amino acids. Study-level findings and limits: Absence of clones before surgery may stem from lower sequencing depth.

The chain employs TRBV10-3 and TRBJ2-7; TRBD2 matches at 10 bases. The sample here was peripheral blood, taken roughly 5 months after surgery. The origin of this receptor is a boy under two years old with tuberous sclerosis and intractable seizures. The CDR3 loop reads CATLAGEGYEQYF. CDR3 nucleotide sequence: TGTGCCACCCTAGCGGGAGAGGGATACGAGCAGTACTTC.